The TCR beta chain described here comes from a study of molecular identifiers for immune sequencing clone quantification. The wider study: Five aliquots were made in replicates from the RNA of about 20,000 or 100,000 naive CD8 cells, and four were sequenced. General study results and limits: One cell's worth of spiked Jurkat TCR RNA was reportedly detectable among about a million naive cells.

Comments on this clonotype: What it binds is unknown.

The V end lost 2 bases, the J end lost 0 bases, and 13 bases lay between the germline ends. This CDR3 region has 16 residues. Germline V CDR1 and CDR2: LGHNA, YSLEER. Using a CD8+CD4-CCR7+CD45RA+ phenotype, naive CD8 T cells were sorted. TCRdb reprocessed the PCR reads with MiXCR, giving one entry per CDR3 protein. Among hundreds of thousands of distinct CDR3 sequences listed, about 25% were seen once. The specimen sequenced was naive CD8+ T cells from blood, with Jurkat cell RNA spiked in. Subset reported: FACS-sorted CD8+CD4-CCR7+CD45RA+ naive T cells. This TCR was recovered from a human donor in good health. Some libraries in this study had Jurkat cell RNA spiked in. The chain employs TRBV4-3 and TRBJ1-2; D not certain. CDR3 region: CASSQQPPTTNYGYTF. Here the CDR3 DNA reads TGCGCCAGCAGCCAACAGCCCCCCACTACTAACTATGGCTACACCTTC.